This is a list of T cell receptor beta chains from one sample in a study of blood T cell repertoires in COVID-19. Only in-frame clones appear in the TCRdb table, and some are missing; sequencing was by immunoSEQ multiplex PCR. The table lists approximately 98,000 clones, about 90% of them singletons, with under 2.5% in the top ten. Material: peripheral blood. The receptors derive from a human donor in a cohort sampled during active COVID-19. The CDR3 runs from the conserved cysteine through the conserved F or W. D genes are given only for firm matches. The size entry is marked missing in some rows and otherwise reads once, few, many or a size class.

size,J,D,V,DNA,CDR3
few,TRBJ1-2,.,TRBV5-6,TGTGCGTACAGGACCAACTATGGCTACACCTTC,CAYRTNYGYTF
.,TRBJ2-7,.,TRBV7-8,TGTGCCAGCAGCTTAGTCCCGGAGGACTACGAGCAGTACTTC,CASSLVPEDYEQYF
.,TRBJ2-5,TRBD2,TRBV5-5,TGTGCCAGCGCCATCCCCGGCGGGGGTAGGGAGACCCAGTACTTC,CASAIPGGGRETQYF
.,TRBJ1-6,TRBD1,TRBV4-1,TGCGCCAGCAGCCAAGCCAATACAGGGGGCAATTCACCCCTCCACTTT,CASSQANTGGNSPLHF
.,TRBJ2-1,TRBD2,TRBV7-8,TGTGCCAGCAGCTCCAGGACTAGCGGGAGCTCCTACAATGAGCAGTTCTTC,CASSSRTSGSSYNEQFF
.,TRBJ2-2,.,TRBV9,TGTGCCAGCAGCGCCGGGACAACGAACACCGGGGAGCTGTTTTTT,CASSAGTTNTGELFF
.,TRBJ2-5,TRBD2,TRBV3-1/TRBV3-2,TGTGCCAGCAGCCAAGACGTCAAGGGAGGGGAGCAGTACTTC,CASSQDVKGGEQYF
.,TRBJ2-1,TRBD2,TRBV7-3,TGTGCCAGCAGCAAAGGCGGCGGGAGGGCTGGCGATGAGCAGTTCTTC,CASSKGGGRAGDEQFF
.,TRBJ2-5,TRBD2,TRBV15,TGTGCCACCAGCAGAGCCCTAGCGGGAGAGGAGACCCAGTACTTC,CATSRALAGEETQYF
many,TRBJ2-5,.,TRBV5-1,TGCGCCAGCAGCCGCCAGGGAGGCGAGACCCAGTACTTC,CASSRQGGETQYF
.,TRBJ2-1,TRBD1,TRBV14,TGTGCCAGCAGCCAAGGACCCGGGACAGGGTACAATGAGCAGTTCTTC,CASSQGPGTGYNEQFF
.,TRBJ1-2,TRBD1,TRBV28,TGTGCCAGCAGTTACAGGGGAAACTATGGCTACACCTTC,CASSYRGNYGYTF
few,TRBJ1-5,.,TRBV2,TGTGCCGCCGGAAGGGGGAGTTATAGCAATCAGCCCCAGCATTTT,CAAGRGSYSNQPQHF
.,TRBJ2-3,.,TRBV24-1,TGTGCCACCAGTGATCCGGCGGTCCCCGGTACGCAGTATTTT,CATSDPAVPGTQYF
.,TRBJ2-7,.,TRBV10-2,TGCGCCAGCAGTGGGGGGACTGAGCCCCTGTCCTACGAGCAGTACTTC,CASSGGTEPLSYEQYF
.,TRBJ2-5,TRBD2,TRBV3-1/TRBV3-2,TGTGCCAGCAGCCAAAACCTATTACGGGGGGGAGAGACCCAGTACTTC,CASSQNLLRGGETQYF
once,TRBJ1-1,TRBD1,TRBV7-8,TGTGCCAGCAGCTTAGGATCGGACAGGGCGAACACTGAAGCTTTCTTT,CASSLGSDRANTEAFF
.,TRBJ2-1,TRBD1,TRBV7-2,TGTGCCAGCAGGCCCTGGGGACAGGGATACAATGAGCAGTTCTTC,CASRPWGQGYNEQFF
.,TRBJ2-5,TRBD2,TRBV4-2,TGTGCCAGCAGCCCCGGGAGGGAAGGGGGTCAAGAGACCCAGTACTTC,CASSPGREGGQETQYF
.,TRBJ2-7,.,TRBV6-5,TGTGCCAGCCTCTCCCTATACTACGAGCAGTACTTC,CASLSLYYEQYF
.,TRBJ2-2,TRBD2,TRBV5-1,TGCGCCAGCAGCTCTAGGACTAGCGGGAGAGTTCGTGGCACCGGGGAGCTGTTTTTT,CASSSRTSGRVRGTGELFF
.,TRBJ2-2,TRBD2,TRBV3-1/TRBV3-2,TGTGCCAGCAACTTGGGCGGCGGGAGCTTTGGCGGGGAGCTGTTTTTT,CASNLGGGSFGGELFF